This entry lists 21 T cell receptor beta chains sequenced from one sample in a study of cytomegalovirus exposure and HLA in healthy donors. Libraries were prepared by immunoSEQ multiplex PCR; TCRdb keeps only in-frame clonotypes and omits some of them. The table lists approximately 300,000 clones, more than 80% of them singletons, with over 0.8% in the top ten. The sample comprised PBMCs. These receptors were taken from a woman aged 18-30 years in good health and CMV-seronegative.

This chain uses TRBV6-5 with TRBJ2-5, with 7 nucleotides matching TRBD2. From germline, CDR1 is MNHEY and CDR2 SVGAGI. The V and J ends lost 7 bases and 5 bases, in that order; junction bases with no gene match: 7. The CDR3 is 13 amino acids. CDR3 nucleotide sequence: TGTGCCAGCAAGCCAGCGGGGCGGGAGACCCAGTACTTC. This codes for CASKPAGRETQYF.

The chain is built from TRBV18 and TRBJ2-3, with D hard to call. V was pared by 2 bases and J by 1 base, with 7 bases between. Germline loops: CDR1 KGHSH, CDR2 LQKENI. The CDR3 is made up of 14 amino acids. The CDR3 reads CASSPTSRTDTQYF. The CDR3 DNA reads TGTGCCAGCTCACCAACAAGTCGCACAGATACGCAGTATTTT.

This chain links TRBV27 with TRBJ1-1, with TRBD1 matching over 10 bases. CDR3 length equals 15 residues. V gave up 6 bases and J gave up 6 bases; unmatched junction bases: 10. CDR1 and CDR2 (germline): MNHEY, SMNVEV (reference sequence). The CDR3 region has the DNA TGTGCCAGCAGCACCACGGGGACAGGGGCCTCTGAAGCTTTCTTT. Its protein is CASSTTGTGASEAFF.

The table lists this clone with a count of one. The gene calls are TRBV28 and TRBJ1-2; 8 bases align to TRBD1. Germline V gene lookup returns CDR1 MDHEN and CDR2 SYDVKM. The J segment lost 10 bases and the V segment lost 1 base, leaving 11 bases of the junction unmatched. The CDR3 is 15 amino acids. CDR3 in amino acids: CASSLFRGLGGFYTF. CDR3 sequence (DNA): TGTGCCAGCAGTTTATTCAGGGGGCTTGGGGGGTTCTACACCTTC.

This chain joins TRBV28 and TRBJ2-7; 9 nucleotides align to TRBD2. The trim removed 5 bases at V and 0 bases at J, leaving 5 bases unmatched. This CDR3 region has 15 residues. The germline gives CDR1 MDHEN, CDR2 SYDVKM. CDR3 protein: CASSPGLALSYEQYF. The DNA of the CDR3 is TGTGCCAGCAGTCCAGGACTAGCGCTCTCCTACGAGCAGTACTTC. The variable domain in full, completed from reference TRBV28 and TRBJ2-7, reads DVKVTQSSRYLVKRTGEKVFLECVQDMDHENMFWYRQDPGLGLRLIYFSYDVKMKEKGDIPEGYSVSREKKERFSLILESASTNQTSMYLCASSPGLALSYEQYFGPGTRLTVT.

The chain couples TRBV27 to TRBJ2-2; tentative D call: TRBD2 (6 bases). CDR3 length equals 16 residues. V lost 4 bases, J lost 0 bases, and 12 bases lay in between. CDR1 is MNHEY, CDR2 SMNVEV, per germline (reference sequence). The CDR3 region has the DNA TGTGCCAGCAGTTCGGGACTGGGCTCGAACACCGGGGAGCTGTTTTTT. Translating gives CASSSGLGSNTGELFF.

The chain recombines TRBV2 with TRBJ2-7; TRBD2 aligns across 16 bases. Germline CDR1 is SNHLY and CDR2 is FYNNEI. Losses at the gene ends were 6 bases for V and 2 bases for J; bases not matched to a gene: 4. The CDR3 loop spans 16 amino acids. The CDR3 protein is CASREGLAGGAYEQYF. CDR3 nucleotides: TGTGCCAGCAGGGAGGGACTAGCGGGAGGGGCCTACGAGCAGTACTTC.

Only one count was recorded for this clone. The chain recombines TRBV19 with TRBJ2-7; TRBD2 might be the D (6 bases). Trimming cost V 7 bases and J 12 bases, with 13 bases left between them. The germline V gene has CDR1 LNHDA and CDR2 SQIVND (reference sequence). The CDR3 runs to 10 residues. The CDR3 here is CASICSGRYF. Here the CDR3 DNA reads TGTGCCAGTATATGTAGCGGTAGGTACTTC.

The chain combines TRBV2 with TRBJ1-2; 7 positions match TRBD1. The germline V gene has CDR1 SNHLY and CDR2 FYNNEI. The CDR3 has 12 residues. V shed 3 bases, J shed 8 bases, and the junction held 3 bases outside the gene matches. This chain's CDR3 is CASSDRGNGYTF. The CDR3 DNA follows: TGTGCCAGCAGTGACAGGGGGAACGGCTACACCTTC.

The genes are TRBV6-6 and TRBJ2-5, with TRBD2 matching over 7 bases. The germline CDR1 and CDR2 sequences are MNHNY and SVGAGI (reference sequence). Trimming at V came to 6 bases and at J to 5 bases, leaving 9 bases not matched to a gene. The CDR3 covers 14 residues. CDR3 nucleotide sequence: TGTGCCAGCAGCCACGGGGGGTATCTGGAGACCCAGTACTTC. Protein: CASSHGGYLETQYF.

About this clone itself: Within the sample, other DNA sequences also encode this same CDR3. The chain is built from TRBV5-1 and TRBJ2-5; possible D gene TRBD2, 5 bases. V lost 3 bases and J 2 bases, leaving 5 bases between the germline ends. Germline loops: CDR1 SGHRS, CDR2 YFSETQ. The CDR3 consists of 12 residues. The CDR3 DNA follows: TGCGCCAGCAGCTCGGGACAAGAGACCCAGTACTTC. This codes for CASSSGQETQYF.

The chain is built from TRBV18 and TRBJ2-7; no definite D call. The V and J ends lost 3 bases and 0 bases respectively, with 15 bases between them. The CDR3 covers 16 residues. Per the germline V gene, CDR1 is KGHSH and CDR2 is LQKENI. In DNA, the CDR3 is TGTGCCAGCTCACCCTTCCAACAGCAAACCTCCTACGAGCAGTACTTC. Translating gives CASSPFQQQTSYEQYF.

This chain uses TRBV4-3 with TRBJ2-4; TRBD2 matches 9 bases. After removal of 4 bases from V and 1 base from J, the junction contained 17 bases not matched to a gene. This CDR3 spans 20 amino acids. The germline CDR1 and CDR2 sequences are LGHNA and YSLEER. CDR3 amino acids: CASSPWGGLAGNWAKNIQYF. For the CDR3, the DNA is TGCGCCAGCAGCCCGTGGGGAGGGCTAGCGGGAAACTGGGCCAAAAACATTCAGTACTTC.

The CDR3 sequence: CASSFPGQGSNEQYF. The CDR3 DNA is TGTGCCAGCAGCTTCCCGGGACAGGGGTCGAACGAGCAGTACTTC. V and J are TRBV5-4 and TRBJ2-7, with 10 bases aligning to TRBD1. The CDR3 consists of 15 residues. Per germline, CDR1 SGHNT and CDR2 YYREEE (reference sequence). V was pared by 2 bases and J by 5 bases, with 7 bases of the junction left unmatched.

The J gene is TRBJ2-3, the V gene TRBV10-2; 9 positions agree with TRBD2. CDR1 and CDR2 (germline): WSHSY, SAAADI. The V and J ends lost 3 bases and 4 bases, in that order; junction bases with no gene match: 5. The CDR3 is 15 amino acids. CDR3 region: CASSDVAGVADTQYF. The CDR3 DNA follows: TGCGCCAGCAGTGATGTAGCGGGAGTCGCAGATACGCAGTATTTT.

J is TRBJ1-1 and V is TRBV30; D is undetermined. The germline V gene encodes CDR1 GTSNPN and CDR2 SVGIG (reference sequence). The CDR3 runs 13 residues. V lost 5 bases and J 4 bases, leaving 14 bases between the germline ends. The DNA of the CDR3 is TGTGCCTGGGCCTCGCTCGATAGCACTGAAGCTTTCTTT. Amino acids: CAWASLDSTEAFF. The full variable domain, in which reference TRBV30 and TRBJ1-1 provide the parts outside the CDR3, is SQTIHQWPATLVQPVGSPLSLECTVEGTSNPNLYWYRQAAGRGLQLLFYSVGIGQISSEVPQNLSASRPQDRQFILSSKKLLLSDSGFYLCAWASLDSTEAFFGQGTRLTVV.

V gene TRBV6-1 combines with J gene TRBJ2-7, with 7 positions matching TRBD1. This CDR3 region has 14 residues. Looked up from germline, CDR1 is MNHNS and CDR2 is SASEGT. Trimming cost V 8 bases and J 0 bases; bases outside gene matches: 7. CDR3 in DNA: TGTGCCAGCGCCGAAGGGGGCCTCTCCTACGAGCAGTACTTC. Protein product: CASAEGGLSYEQYF.

The chain employs TRBV7-2 and TRBJ2-5; D may be TRBD2 (5 bases). This CDR3 contains 14 residues. V was clipped by 0 bases and J by 5 bases, with 10 bases between them. The germline CDR1 and CDR2 sequences are SGHTA and FQGNSA. The CDR3, as DNA: TGTGCCAGCAGCTTAGCGGGAGAATATGAGACCCAGTACTTC. Encoded protein: CASSLAGEYETQYF.

The genes are TRBV18 and TRBJ2-5; tentatively, D is TRBD1 (6 bases). Trimming took 3 bases from V and 5 from J, leaving 19 bases between them. Germline V gene lookup returns CDR1 KGHSH and CDR2 LQKENI. The CDR3 is 16 amino acids. The DNA of the CDR3 is TGTGCCAGCTCACCGGCAGGGGCGCGGTTTTTGGAGACCCAGTACTTC. This sequence encodes CASSPAGARFLETQYF.

The J gene is TRBJ2-3, the V gene TRBV9; 14 nucleotides agree with TRBD2. This CDR3 comprises 15 residues. Per the germline V gene, CDR1 is SGDLS and CDR2 is YYNGEE. V dropped 5 bases and J dropped 3; count of bases not matched to a gene: 2. DNA for the CDR3: TGTGCCAGCAGTCGACTAGCGGGAGGGACAGATACGCAGTATTTT. This encodes CASSRLAGGTDTQYF.

J is TRBJ2-1 and V is TRBV25-1, with D perhaps matching TRBD2 (5 bases). Germline CDR1 is MGHDK and CDR2 is SYGVNS. The CDR3 sequence is 18 residues long. V was pared by 3 bases and J by 0 bases, with 18 bases between. The CDR3 DNA sequence: TGTGCCAGCAGTGAGGGGAAGGCTAGCCGTAGCTCCTACAATGAGCAGTTCTTC. Its protein is CASSEGKASRSSYNEQFF. The whole variable domain, remainder taken from reference TRBV25-1 and TRBJ2-1, is EADIYQTPRYLVIGTGKKITLECSQTMGHDKMYWYQQDPGMELHLIHYSYGVNSTEKGDLSSESTVSRIRTEHFPLTLESARPSHTSQYLCASSEGKASRSSYNEQFFGPGTRLTVL.